The rows below give T cell receptor beta chains drawn from one sample of a study of OX40 agonist ivuxolimab in advanced cancers. Assay: immunoSEQ multiplex PCR; the TCRdb copy retains only in-frame clones and omits some. This table holds fewer than 65,000 clones, approximately 86% found once. The sample in question was CD4+ or CD8+ T cells sorted from blood, obtained in a trial of the OX40 agonist ivuxolimab. These receptors came from an adult with an advanced solid tumor such as melanoma, head and neck, liver or kidney cancer. Each CDR3 is given with its conserved first and last residue. D genes are given only for firm matches. Where a row states a size, it is once, few, many or the class of an expanded clone; other rows omit it.

clone_size,d_call,j_call,v_call,cdr3_aa,cdr3_nt
.,TRBD2,TRBJ2-2,TRBV2,CASSERREGTGELFF,TGTGCCAGCAGTGAAAGGCGGGAGGGAACCGGGGAGCTGTTTTTT
.,.,TRBJ2-7,TRBV11-2,CASSLASYEQYF,TGTGCCAGCAGCTTAGCCTCTTACGAGCAGTACTTC
.,.,TRBJ1-1,TRBV7-9,CASSWGSVGNTEAFF,TGTGCCAGCAGCTGGGGCAGCGTGGGGAACACTGAAGCTTTCTTT
.,TRBD1,TRBJ2-7,TRBV6-5,CASSPGTGVYEQYF,TGTGCCAGCAGTCCCGGGACAGGGGTCTACGAGCAGTACTTC
.,TRBD1,TRBJ2-3,TRBV19,CASTSPGQGGTQYF,TGTGCCAGTACCTCTCCGGGACAGGGCGGTACGCAGTATTTT
.,.,TRBJ1-3,TRBV9,CASSPQGSGVSGNTIYF,TGTGCCAGCAGCCCCCAGGGATCTGGAGTCTCTGGAAACACCATATATTTT
.,TRBD2,TRBJ2-2,TRBV4-1,CASSQGYGLAKNTGELFF,TGCGCCAGCAGCCAAGGGTATGGACTAGCGAAAAACACCGGGGAGCTGTTTTTT
.,.,TRBJ2-2,TRBV10-3,CAISASTGNTGELFF,TGTGCCATCAGTGCCTCAACAGGGAACACCGGGGAGCTGTTTTTT
.,TRBD2,TRBJ2-1,TRBV4-1,CASSQENLPSGRSNEQFF,TGCGCCAGCAGCCAAGAGAATTTGCCTAGCGGGAGAAGCAATGAGCAGTTCTTC
.,.,TRBJ1-4,TRBV7-2,CASSLAGGNEKLFF,TGTGCCAGCAGCTTGGCAGGCGGTAATGAAAAACTGTTTTTT
.,.,TRBJ1-4,TRBV7-9,CASCPGRSPLGDEKLFF,TGTGCCAGCTGTCCGGGACGGTCCCCTCTGGGGGATGAAAAACTGTTTTTT
.,.,TRBJ2-7,TRBV5-1,CASTLGTGGGPYEQYF,TGCGCCAGCACCCTGGGGACGGGCGGAGGACCTTACGAGCAGTACTTC
.,.,TRBJ1-2,TRBV29-1,CSVERIANYGYTF,TGCAGCGTTGAAAGGATAGCTAACTATGGCTACACCTTC
.,TRBD1,TRBJ2-7,TRBV6-1,CASKETGADEQYF,TGTGCCAGCAAAGAGACAGGGGCGGACGAGCAGTACTTC
.,.,TRBJ2-2,TRBV27,CASRKEGTANTGELFF,TGTGCCAGCAGGAAAGAAGGGACGGCGAACACCGGGGAGCTGTTTTTT
.,.,TRBJ1-2,TRBV18,CASSPSAANYGYTF,TGTGCCAGCTCACCAAGCGCAGCTAACTATGGCTACACCTTC
.,.,TRBJ1-5,TRBV19,CASRTLRGNQPQHF,TGTGCCAGTCGAACGCTACGGGGCAATCAGCCCCAGCATTTT
.,TRBD1,TRBJ1-4,TRBV28,CASSPAGGTNEKLFF,TGTGCCAGCAGTCCAGCAGGGGGGACTAATGAAAAACTGTTTTTT
.,.,TRBJ1-4,TRBV2,CASSAGWGEKLFF,TGTGCCAGCAGTGCTGGGTGGGGTGAAAAACTGTTTTTT
few,.,TRBJ2-1,TRBV5-1,CASSPGRGNNEQFF,TGCGCCAGCAGCCCTGGGCGTGGTAACAATGAGCAGTTCTTC
once,.,TRBJ1-1,TRBV6-5,CASSSAGKGTEAFF,TGTGCCAGCAGTTCAGCTGGGAAGGGGACTGAAGCTTTCTTT
.,.,TRBJ2-3,TRBV28,CASNQWSGGRTDTQYF,TGTGCCAGCAATCAGTGGAGCGGAGGCCGCACAGATACGCAGTATTTT
.,.,TRBJ1-6,TRBV7-8,CASSSTAYNSPLHF,TGTGCCAGCAGCTCCACAGCCTATAATTCACCCCTCCACTTT
.,.,TRBJ1-2,TRBV6-6,CASSYWSAGYGYTF,TGTGCCAGCAGTTACTGGTCAGCGGGCTATGGCTACACCTTC
.,.,TRBJ1-4,TRBV5-1,CASSLRQLNEKLFF,TGCGCCAGCAGCTTGAGACAGCTTAATGAAAAACTGTTTTTT
.,.,TRBJ1-6,TRBV29-1,CSVADANNSPLHF,TGCAGCGTTGCGGACGCGAATAATTCACCCCTCCACTTT
.,.,TRBJ1-4,TRBV29-1,CSVGRGTGNEKLFF,TGCAGCGTGGGGCGGGGTACGGGTAATGAAAAACTGTTTTTT
.,TRBD1,TRBJ2-4,TRBV28,CASSLTGGANIQYF,TGTGCCAGCAGTTTAACAGGGGGCGCAAACATTCAGTACTTC
once,TRBD2,TRBJ2-3,TRBV18,CASRLAGTPDTQYF,TGTGCCAGCCGACTAGCGGGGACCCCCGATACGCAGTATTTT
.,TRBD1,TRBJ1-5,TRBV27,CASSSNHYTGTGPNQPQHF,TGTGCCAGCAGTTCGAACCATTACACCGGGACAGGGCCCAATCAGCCCCAGCATTTT
once,TRBD1,TRBJ2-4,TRBV6-6,CASKWTGKNIQYF,TGTGCCAGCAAGTGGACAGGGAAGAACATTCAGTACTTC
.,.,TRBJ2-1,TRBV25-1,CASSEYTGGEWNEQFF,TGTGCCAGCAGTGAATATACGGGGGGCGAATGGAATGAGCAGTTCTTC
.,.,TRBJ2-7,TRBV13,CASSPFNPGPKSSSYEQYF,TGTGCCAGCAGTCCTTTTAATCCGGGACCCAAATCTAGCTCCTACGAGCAGTACTTC
.,.,TRBJ2-3,TRBV4-2,CASSQVRGGGTDTQYF,TGTGCCAGCAGCCAAGTTAGGGGTGGGGGCACAGATACGCAGTATTTT
.,.,TRBJ1-1,TRBV13,CASSLDGTEAFF,TGTGCCAGCAGCTTAGACGGAACTGAAGCTTTCTTT
.,TRBD1,TRBJ1-1,TRBV7-9,CASSLWVGQGTEAFF,TGTGCCAGCAGCTTATGGGTGGGACAGGGGACTGAAGCTTTCTTT
.,TRBD1,TRBJ1-2,TRBV6-6,CASSQDRSGYTF,TGTGCCAGCAGCCAGGACAGGAGTGGCTACACCTTC
.,.,TRBJ1-2,TRBV14,CASSLNPRVNYGYTF,TGTGCCAGCAGCCTCAATCCCCGGGTTAACTATGGCTACACCTTC
once,.,TRBJ2-7,TRBV6-1,CASTPDIFPYEQYF,TGTGCCAGCACCCCCGATATATTCCCATACGAGCAGTACTTC
.,.,TRBJ2-7,TRBV19,CASSIFRQGAYEQYF,TGTGCCAGTAGTATTTTTCGGCAGGGAGCCTACGAGCAGTACTTC
once,TRBD1,TRBJ1-2,TRBV2,CASREDREYYGYTF,TGTGCCAGCAGGGAGGACAGGGAATACTATGGCTACACCTTC
.,.,TRBJ2-3,TRBV5-1,CASSLAPLASLGTDTQYF,TGCGCCAGCAGCTTAGCCCCCCTAGCGTCCCTCGGGACAGATACGCAGTATTTT